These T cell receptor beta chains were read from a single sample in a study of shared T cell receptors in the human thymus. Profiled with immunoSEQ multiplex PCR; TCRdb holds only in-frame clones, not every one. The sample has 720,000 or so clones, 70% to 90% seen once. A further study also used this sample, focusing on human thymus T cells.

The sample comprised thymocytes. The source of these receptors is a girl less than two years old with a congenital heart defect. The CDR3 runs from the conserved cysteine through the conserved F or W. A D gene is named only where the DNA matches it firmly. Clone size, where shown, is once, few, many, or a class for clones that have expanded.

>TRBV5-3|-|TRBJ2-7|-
TGTGCCAGAAGCAGAGGTTTTGGCTCCTACGAGCAGTACTTC
CARSRGFGSYEQYF
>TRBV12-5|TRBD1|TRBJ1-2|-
TGTGCTAGTGGTTTGGCCCCTCACAGGGGCCGGGGCTACACCTTC
CASGLAPHRGRGYTF
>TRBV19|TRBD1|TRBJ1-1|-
TGTGCCAGTAGTCCCGGGACAGGGCGGTTTGAAGCTTTCTTT
CASSPGTGRFEAFF
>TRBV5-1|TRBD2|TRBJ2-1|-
TGCGCCAGCAGCCTCTCGACTAGCGGGGGCCCTTACAATGAGCAGTTCTTC
CASSLSTSGGPYNEQFF
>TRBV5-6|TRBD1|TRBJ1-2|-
TGTGCCAGCAGCTCGAACAGGGGAGGATCCTATGGCTACACCTTC
CASSSNRGGSYGYTF
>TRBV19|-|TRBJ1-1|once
TGTGCCAGTAGTCCCCGGGAGGGGGGGGCTGATTCGAACACTGAAGCTTTCTTT
CASSPREGGADSNTEAFF
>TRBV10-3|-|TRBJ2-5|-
TGTGCCATCAGTACGGGACACTTTCAAGAGACCCAGTACTTC
CAISTGHFQETQYF
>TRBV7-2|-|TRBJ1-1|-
TGTGCCAGCAGCAAATCCAGGACAGAATTGAACACTGAAGCTTTCTTT
CASSKSRTELNTEAFF
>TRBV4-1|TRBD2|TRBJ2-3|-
TGCGCCAGCAGCCAAAATTCCACTAGCGGGGGGCCCTACACAGATACGCAGTATTTT
CASSQNSTSGGPYTDTQYF
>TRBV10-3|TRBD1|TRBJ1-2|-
TGTGCCATTTCTGACAGGGATAATGGCTACACCTTC
CAISDRDNGYTF
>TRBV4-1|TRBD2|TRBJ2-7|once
TGCGCCAGCAGCCAAGCTCCTTTAAGGATAGCGGGGGACTCCTACGAGCAGTACTTC
CASSQAPLRIAGDSYEQYF
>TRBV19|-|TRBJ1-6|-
TGTGCCAGTAGTATAAATCTCAAGCAGGCGCCCTCCTATAATTCACCCCTCCACTTT
CASSINLKQAPSYNSPLHF
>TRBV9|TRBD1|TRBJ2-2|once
TGTGCCAGCAGCATACACAGGGGGCCCAACGCCGGGGAGCTGTTTTTT
CASSIHRGPNAGELFF
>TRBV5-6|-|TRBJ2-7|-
TGTGCCAGCAGCTTGTCCGGACAGCAAGACTACGAGCAGTACTTC
CASSLSGQQDYEQYF
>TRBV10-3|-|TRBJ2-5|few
TGTGCCATCAGTGAGTCTACCACGAGGTACTTC
CAISESTTRYF
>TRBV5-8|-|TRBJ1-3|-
TGTGCCAGCAGCCCAAATCAGGGGATAGCTGGAAACACCATATATTTT
CASSPNQGIAGNTIYF
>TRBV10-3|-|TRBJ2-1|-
TGTGCCATCAGTGTGGGGGGATTACAGAAGAACTACAATGAGCAGTTCTTC
CAISVGGLQKNYNEQFF
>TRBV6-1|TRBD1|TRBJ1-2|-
TGTGCCAGCAGGGACAGGGGGTCCCGTGAGGGGGGCTACACCTTC
CASRDRGSREGGYTF
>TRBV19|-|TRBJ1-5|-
TGTGCCAGTAGTTGGGCAGGGGCCAATCAGCCCCAGCATTTT
CASSWAGANQPQHF
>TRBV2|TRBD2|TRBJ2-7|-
TGTGCCAGCAGTGAAGCCGCTAGCGGGCCTTCCTACGAGCAGTACTTC
CASSEAASGPSYEQYF
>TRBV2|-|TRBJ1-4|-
TGTGCCAGCAGTGCCATCGTTGGGGACTGTAATGAAAAACTGTTTTTT
CASSAIVGDCNEKLFF
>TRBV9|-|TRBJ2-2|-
TGTGCCAGCAGCGTAGCCCCCGGGGGAGTCACCGGGGAGCTGTTTTTT
CASSVAPGGVTGELFF
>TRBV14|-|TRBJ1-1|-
TGTGCCAGCAGCCAACAGGGGCCCGCCCCCATCTCTGAAGCTTTCTTT
CASSQQGPAPISEAFF
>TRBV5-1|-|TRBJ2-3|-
TGCGCCAGCAGCCGGGAAGGGAGGACGGCACCTGATACGCAGTATTTT
CASSREGRTAPDTQYF
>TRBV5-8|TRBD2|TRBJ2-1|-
TGTGCCAGCAGCAAAGAGAGGGGAGGGTCTAGGGGCAATGAGCAGTTCTTC
CASSKERGGSRGNEQFF
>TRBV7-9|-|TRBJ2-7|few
TGTGCCAGCAGCTTCCAGCGGCAGCAACACTACGAGCAGTACTTC
CASSFQRQQHYEQYF
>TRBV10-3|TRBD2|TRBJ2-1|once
TGTGCCACCGAAGACGACGGACTAGCGGGGGGAGGAGGTGAGCAGTTCTTC
CATEDDGLAGGGGEQFF
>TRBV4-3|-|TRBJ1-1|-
TGCGCCAGCAGCCAAGATCGCCACCACGTCGGTAGAACTGAAGCTTTCTTT
CASSQDRHHVGRTEAFF
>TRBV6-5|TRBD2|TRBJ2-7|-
TGTGCCAGCAGTAAAAAGCGGGGGGGCCCCGGCGAGCAGTACTTC
CASSKKRGGPGEQYF
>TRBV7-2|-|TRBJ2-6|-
TGTGCCACCCCGAGAGGGGCCAACGTCCTGACTTTC
CATPRGANVLTF
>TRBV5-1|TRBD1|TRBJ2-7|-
TGCGCCAGCAGCTTGGCTTTGGGACAGAGCACCTACGAGCAGTACTTC
CASSLALGQSTYEQYF
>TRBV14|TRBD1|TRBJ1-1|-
TGTGCCAGCAGCCAGAAAAAACAGGGGAGCGAAGCTTTCTTT
CASSQKKQGSEAFF
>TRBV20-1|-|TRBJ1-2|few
TGCAGTGCTAGAGGGAGGAATGGCTACACCTTC
CSARGRNGYTF
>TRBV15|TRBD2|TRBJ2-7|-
TGTGCCACCAGCAGACACCCAAGACTAGCGGGGGGGCGGGGTGGCGCCGAGCAGTACTTC
CATSRHPRLAGGRGGAEQYF
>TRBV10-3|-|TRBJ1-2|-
TGTGCCATCAGTGAGCTAAAGGCTAGGTACTATGGCTACACCTTC
CAISELKARYYGYTF
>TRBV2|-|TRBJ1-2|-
TGTGCCAGCCCCCTAAGCGGGGGTAAGGGTGGCTACACCTTC
CASPLSGGKGGYTF
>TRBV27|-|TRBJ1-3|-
TGTGCCAGCAGTTTAAGAGGGTTCAAACCTGGAAACACCATATATTTT
CASSLRGFKPGNTIYF
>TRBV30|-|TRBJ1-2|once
TGTGCCTGGAGCCTAAACGGTAATAATTCTCGGTGGACAGAGTATAACTATGGCTACACCTTC
CAWSLNGNNSRWTEYNYGYTF
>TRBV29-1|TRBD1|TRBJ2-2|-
TGCAGCGTGGCGGACAGGCTAGCCACCGGGGAGCTGTTTTTT
CSVADRLATGELFF
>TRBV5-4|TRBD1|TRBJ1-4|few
TGTGCCAGCAGCTTGGCGGGACAGGGGAGAAAACTGTTTTTT
CASSLAGQGRKLFF
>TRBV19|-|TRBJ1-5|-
TGTGCCAGTAGGAGGGGGGTAGGGAGGGTTGGTCAGCCCCAGCATTTT
CASRRGVGRVGQPQHF
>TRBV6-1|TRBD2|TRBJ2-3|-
TGTGCCAGCAGTGAAGGGGGCGGGCTAGCGGGGGCCACAGATACGCAGTATTTT
CASSEGGGLAGATDTQYF
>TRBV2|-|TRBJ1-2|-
TGTGCCAGCTCTAGAGGCTATGGCTACACCTTC
CASSRGYGYTF
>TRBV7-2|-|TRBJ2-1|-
TGTGCCAGCAGACAAGGGGGGGGTCCATTAGGGTACAATGAGCAGTTCTTC
CASRQGGGPLGYNEQFF
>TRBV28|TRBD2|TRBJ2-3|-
TGTGCCAGCAGCCGTACTAAAGCGGGGGATGGGGATACGCAGTATTTT
CASSRTKAGDGDTQYF